This T cell receptor (beta chain) was identified during a study of T cell repertoires in cytomegalovirus infection. Overall study context: CMV epitopes used comprised recently identified HLA-C-restricted ones and well-studied HLA-B-restricted ones. Public TCR beta signatures indicated both CMV infection and matching HLA type.

Overall study findings and caveats: The ex vivo response showed dominance by HLA-C-restricted CMV-specific TCR beta clonotypes.

This CDR3 spans 16 amino acids. V dropped 0 bases and J dropped 0 bases, with 10 bases sitting between them. Germline V gene sequence: CDR1 LGHNA, CDR2 YNFKEQ. A few counts support this clonotype. The antigen remains undetermined. From the reads, TCRdb called clonotypes with MiXCR, one entry per CDR3 protein. Here the sample spans approximately 770,000 distinct CDR3 sequences, 25% to 35% being singletons. The starting material was cultured CD8+ T cells from PBMCs, obtained from culture after CMV antigen stimulation. J is TRBJ2-3 and V is TRBV4-2; no clear D. This TCR came from a human donor in good health (CMV status not recorded). Some clones in this sample may be carry-over from other donors' samples. The CDR3 protein is CASSQDMGSSTDTQYF. Here the CDR3 DNA reads TGTGCCAGCAGCCAAGATATGGGCAGTAGCACAGATACGCAGTATTTT.